This T cell receptor (beta chain) was found in a study of CD8 T cells in Susac syndrome. CD8+ and CD4+ T cells were negatively isolated; TEMRA cells were FACS-enriched. An amount of RNA that ranged from roughly 0.5 to 1 ug was reverse transcribed with random hexamers. MiXCR, run by TCRdb on the immunoSEQ multiplex PCR reads, gives a single entry per CDR3 protein. The sample shows about 300,000 distinct CDR3 sequences, 85% of them seen only once. Sequenced material: CD8+ T cells from PBMCs. This sequence originates from a human donor with multiple sclerosis.

The CDR3 DNA sequence: TGTGCCAGCAGCCAAGGGCAGGTCGGAAACATTCAGTACTTC. It codes for CASSQGQVGNIQYF. This rearrangement joins TRBV3-1 to TRBJ2-4; D is unclear. V lost 1 base and J 6 bases, leaving 10 bases between the germline ends. CDR1 and CDR2 from the germline V gene are LGHDT and YNNKEL (reference sequence). The CDR3 loop spans 14 amino acids.